This T cell receptor (beta chain) stems from a study of kidney transplant recipient with SARS-CoV-2 infection. Via MiXCR, TCRdb re-called the reads, giving one row per CDR3 protein. The data contain 200,000 to 300,000 distinct CDR3 sequences, about 28% of them singletons. The V end lost 4 bases, the J end lost 0 bases, and 13 bases lay between the germline ends. Germline loops: CDR1 MNHEY, CDR2 SMNVEV (reference sequence). The CDR3 contains 16 residues. This clonotype appeared many times. The input for sequencing was a blood sample, taken at baseline and on day 111 from a kidney transplant recipient. J is TRBJ1-5 and V is TRBV27; D remains unclear. This clonotype was sampled from a young adult male patient who had COVID-19 and was a kidney transplant recipient. Some T cells may arise from the graft donor. CDR3 sequence (DNA): TGTGCCAGCAGTTCCGCCAGGTGGGGTAGCAATCAGCCCCAGCATTTT. Translating it yields CASSSARWGSNQPQHF.